The 27 T cell receptor beta chains below come from one sample, sequenced in a study of T cell responses to AZD1222 COVID-19 vaccine. The method was immunoSEQ multiplex PCR; TCRdb's version includes in-frame clones alone and lacks a portion of them. The table has 150,000 or so clones, about 93% seen once; the top ten hold 5% to 5.5%. This specimen was peripheral blood, taken on day 0 of AZD1222 vaccination. The origin of the receptors is an adult in good health.

V and J are TRBV5-4 and TRBJ2-6; TRBD1 aligns across 7 bases. CDR3 length: 16 amino acids. The V and J ends lost 2 bases and 1 base, in that order; junction bases with no gene match: 3. CDR1 and CDR2 from the germline V gene are SGHNT and YYREEE (reference sequence). The CDR3 DNA sequence: TGTGCCAGCAGCTTTCAGGGGGTGTCTGGGGCCAACGTCCTGACTTTC. Its translation is CASSFQGVSGANVLTF.

This clone was detected only a few times. The chain links TRBV6-1 to TRBJ2-1, with 7 bases aligning to TRBD2. Germline trimming cut 1 base from V and 8 bases from J; bases unmatched to any gene: 11. The CDR3 is 16 amino acids. Germline CDR1 reads MNHNS; CDR2 reads SASEGT. The CDR3 loop is CASSEGRGDGGDEQFF. The CDR3 DNA sequence: TGTGCCAGCAGTGAAGGACGGGGGGACGGAGGCGATGAGCAGTTCTTC.

This chain connects TRBV12-3 or TRBV12-4 to TRBJ2-7, with no clear D. CDR3 length: 13 amino acids. Trimming stripped 3 bases from V and 3 bases from J, with 9 bases between. CDR3 sequence (DNA): TGTGCCAGCAGTTTTCGCGCCATCTACGAGCAGTACTTC. Translated: CASSFRAIYEQYF.

V and J are TRBV9 and TRBJ2-2, with D unresolved. Trimming removed 0 bases from V and 7 bases from J, with 10 bases in between. CDR3 length: 14 amino acids. Germline V lookup: CDR1 SGDLS, CDR2 YYNGEE. CDR3 amino acids: CASSVGVLSGELFF. For the CDR3, the DNA is TGTGCCAGCAGCGTAGGGGTTCTAAGCGGGGAGCTGTTTTTT.

The rearrangement uses TRBV27 and TRBJ2-7; D possibly corresponds to TRBD2 (5 bases). Looked up from germline, CDR1 is MNHEY and CDR2 is SMNVEV (reference sequence). The CDR3 spans 13 residues. The V end was cut by 5 bases, the J end by 1 base, with 9 bases between. CDR3 loop: CASSKRESYEQYF. The CDR3 DNA follows: TGTGCCAGCAGTAAACGGGAATCCTACGAGCAGTACTTC.

The V gene is TRBV3-1 (or the pseudogene TRBV3-2), the J gene TRBJ2-2, with 8 bases lining up with TRBD1. CDR3 length: 16 amino acids. CDR1 and CDR2 (germline): LGHDT, YNNKEL (reference sequence). The J segment lost 0 bases and the V segment lost 4 bases, leaving 4 bases of the junction unmatched. CDR3 residues: CASSLETGANTGELFF. As DNA, the CDR3 is TGTGCCAGCAGCCTAGAGACAGGGGCGAACACCGGGGAGCTGTTTTTT.

This clone was recorded only once. J is TRBJ2-7 and V is TRBV3-1 (or the pseudogene TRBV3-2); 11 nucleotides line up with TRBD1. The CDR3 is 16 residues long. V shed 2 bases and J 3 bases; nucleotides not matched to a gene: 6. CDR1 and CDR2 (germline): LGHDT, YNNKEL (reference sequence). In DNA, the CDR3 is TGTGCCAGCAGCCAAAGAGGGACAGGGGGTAGCTACGAGCAGTACTTC. Protein: CASSQRGTGGSYEQYF.

The V and J genes are TRBV19 and TRBJ1-5, with D perhaps matching TRBD1 (5 bases). The CDR3 covers 13 residues. V was shortened by 5 bases and J by 4 bases, with 9 bases between the two germline ends. From germline, CDR1 is LNHDA and CDR2 SQIVND (reference sequence). DNA of the CDR3: TGTGCCAGTAGTCAGGACACAAATCAGCCCCAGCATTTT. Translating gives CASSQDTNQPQHF.

The count of this clone is one. This sequence joins TRBV15 and TRBJ1-3, with 9 bases identical to TRBD1. The CDR3 loop spans 15 amino acids. V lost 3 bases, J lost 2 bases, and 2 bases stayed unmatched. Germline loops: CDR1 LNHNV, CDR2 YYDKDF (reference sequence). The DNA for the CDR3 is TGTGCCACCAGCAGGGGACAGGGAGCTGGAAACACCATATATTTT. Translating it yields CATSRGQGAGNTIYF.

This chain uses TRBV28 with TRBJ1-3; D gene uncertain. CDR3 size: 14 residues. CDR1 and CDR2 (germline): MDHEN, SYDVKM. Trimming removed 5 bases from V and 8 bases from J, with 16 bases in between. This chain's CDR3 is CASSQTSLEDTIYF. Written as DNA, the CDR3 is TGTGCCAGCAGTCAGACATCTCTGGAGGACACCATATATTTT. Full variable domain (remainder filled in from reference TRBV28 and TRBJ1-3): DVKVTQSSRYLVKRTGEKVFLECVQDMDHENMFWYRQDPGLGLRLIYFSYDVKMKEKGDIPEGYSVSREKKERFSLILESASTNQTSMYLCASSQTSLEDTIYFGEGSWLTVV.

This chain joins TRBV7-6 and TRBJ2-3; D not resolved. Germline V lookup: CDR1 SGHVS, CDR2 FNYEAQ. V lost 5 bases and J 4 bases, leaving 16 bases between the germline ends. This CDR3 region has 15 residues. The CDR3 loop reads CASSPVWPGADTQYF. CDR3 DNA sequence: TGTGCCAGCAGCCCCGTTTGGCCTGGCGCAGATACGCAGTATTTT.

DNA for the CDR3: TGTGCCAGCAGTTACTGGAGGGGGCCGAACTATGGCTACACCTTC. Translating it yields CASSYWRGPNYGYTF. The chain uses TRBV6-2 or TRBV6-3 and TRBJ1-2; TRBD1 aligns across 7 bases. The trim removed 1 base at V and 2 bases at J, leaving 4 bases unmatched. The CDR3 runs to 15 residues. Germline-derived CDR1 and CDR2 are MNHEY and SVGEGT.

On this clone itself: The sample has other DNA sequences that encode this CDR3 too. V and J are TRBV30 and TRBJ2-7, with unresolved D. The CDR3 is made up of 12 amino acids. V was trimmed by 4 bases and J by 1 base, leaving 8 bases between them. Per the germline V gene, CDR1 is GTSNPN and CDR2 is SVGIG (reference sequence). In DNA, the CDR3 is TGTGCCTGGACGGGCAATTCCTACGAGCAGTACTTC. Translating gives CAWTGNSYEQYF.

This rearrangement joins TRBV25-1 to TRBJ1-5; 7 nucleotides match TRBD1. J was trimmed by 4 bases and V by 4 bases; bases with no gene match: 1. Looked up from germline, CDR1 is MGHDK and CDR2 is SYGVNS. The CDR3 consists of 13 residues. The CDR3 nucleotides are TGTGCCAGCAGTGGGGACAGAAATCAGCCCCAGCATTTT. Encoded protein: CASSGDRNQPQHF. Variable domain in full (rest from reference TRBV25-1 and TRBJ1-5): EADIYQTPRYLVIGTGKKITLECSQTMGHDKMYWYQQDPGMELHLIHYSYGVNSTEKGDLSSESTVSRIRTEHFPLTLESARPSHTSQYLCASSGDRNQPQHFGDGTRLSIL.

The CDR3 protein is CASSPNNYNEQFF. CDR3 nucleotide sequence: TGTGCCAGCAGCCCAAATAATTACAATGAGCAGTTCTTC. The rearrangement uses TRBV11-3 and TRBJ2-1; the D is unclear. The germline gives CDR1 SGHNT, CDR2 YENEEA. The V gene lost 5 bases and the J gene lost 4 bases, with 9 bases spanning the gap. The CDR3 spans 13 residues. Full variable domain (rest looked up from reference TRBV11-3 and TRBJ2-1): EAGVVQSPRYKIIEKKQPVAFWCNPISGHNTLYWYLQNLGQGPELLIRYENEEAVDDSQLPKDRFSAERLKGVDSTLKIQPAELGDSAVYLCASSPNNYNEQFFGPGTRLTVL.

The chain carries TRBV9 and TRBJ1-5; 12 bases fit TRBD1. Losses at the gene ends were 3 bases for V and 7 bases for J; bases not matched to a gene: 8. From germline, CDR1 is SGDLS and CDR2 YYNGEE. The CDR3 consists of 16 residues. CDR3 nucleotide sequence: TGTGCCAGCAGCGCCCCCCGGGACAGGGGGCGGCAGCCCCAGCATTTT. Its protein product is CASSAPRDRGRQPQHF.

This chain joins TRBV5-1 and TRBJ2-3; TRBD1 is a possible D gene (6 bases). Germline V gives CDR1 SGHRS, CDR2 YFSETQ. Trimming shortened V by 3 bases and J by 3 bases, and 17 bases separated the two germline ends. The CDR3 is made up of 16 amino acids. The CDR3 nucleotides are TGCGCCAGCAGCTCCCGGGACACCTTGGGGACAGATACGCAGTATTTT. This encodes CASSSRDTLGTDTQYF.

This sequence joins TRBV2 and TRBJ2-1; D may match TRBD1 or TRBD2 (7 bases each). Germline CDR1 reads SNHLY; CDR2 reads FYNNEI. This CDR3 has 17 residues. V lost 0 bases, J lost 5 bases, and 17 bases lay in between. The CDR3 loop is CASSEAVGEGANNEQFF. CDR3 nucleotides: TGTGCCAGCAGTGAAGCGGTTGGGGAGGGGGCCAACAATGAGCAGTTCTTC.

In regard to this clone: The junction shows a germline mismatch at one end, possibly a read error. The chain combines TRBV7-9 with TRBJ1-1; D is perhaps TRBD1 (6 bases). Germline-derived CDR1 and CDR2 are SEHNR and FQNEAQ (reference sequence). The CDR3 spans 14 residues. The CDR3 coding sequence is TGTGCCAGCAGCCAACAGGGTTGGAACAGTGAAGCTTTCTTT. It translates to CASSQQGWNSEAFF.

This chain links TRBV27 with TRBJ2-7; the D gene is possibly TRBD2 (5 bases). The CDR3 covers 16 residues. Looked up from germline, CDR1 is MNHEY and CDR2 is SMNVEV (reference sequence). Trimming cost V 5 bases and J 2 bases, with 19 bases left between them. This CDR3 is CASSRRAARRAYEQYF. CDR3 coding DNA: TGTGCCAGCAGTCGCCGGGCAGCCAGGCGGGCCTACGAGCAGTACTTC.

The J gene is TRBJ1-5, the V gene TRBV3-1 (or the pseudogene TRBV3-2); no definite D call. This CDR3 has 14 residues. The V end was cut by 0 bases, the J end by 6 bases, with 9 bases between. Germline lookup yields CDR1 LGHDT and CDR2 YNNKEL (reference sequence). The CDR3 region has the DNA TGTGCCAGCAGCCAAGATCTAACCCCTCAGCCCCAGCATTTT. This encodes CASSQDLTPQPQHF.

This chain uses TRBV5-4 with TRBJ2-5; D might be TRBD2 (7 bases). Germline CDR1 SGHNT, CDR2 YYREEE (reference sequence). The V and J ends lost 4 bases and 1 base respectively, with 14 bases between them. This CDR3 region has 15 residues. The CDR3 bases are TGTGCCAGCAGCCCCGGGGGGCCTGTCCAAGAGACCCAGTACTTC. Amino acid sequence: CASSPGGPVQETQYF.

With regard to this clone: This sample includes further DNA sequences coding for the same CDR3. The chain employs TRBV12-3 or TRBV12-4 and TRBJ1-2; possible D gene TRBD1, 5 bases. The CDR3 is 13 amino acids. V was shortened by 6 bases and J by 6 bases, with 14 bases between the two germline ends. The CDR3 DNA follows: TGTGCCAGCAGCCTCCAGGGTAGAGATGGCTACACCTTC. Residues: CASSLQGRDGYTF.

The V and J genes are TRBV28 and TRBJ1-5, with a tentative D call TRBD1 (6 bases). The CDR3 totals 13 residues. Trimming pared 4 bases from V and 2 bases from J, leaving 6 bases between. Germline values: CDR1 MDHEN, CDR2 SYDVKM. The DNA of the CDR3 is TGTGCCAGCAGTTCAGGGGGCAATCAGCCCCAGCATTTT. This gives the protein CASSSGGNQPQHF.

The V gene is TRBV18, the J gene TRBJ2-5; 12 bases agree with TRBD2. Trimming cost V 3 bases and J 5 bases; bases outside gene matches: 4. Germline V gene lookup returns CDR1 KGHSH and CDR2 LQKENI. This CDR3 spans 15 amino acids. The CDR3 coding sequence is TGTGCCAGCTCACCGACTAGCGGGGGTGGTGAGACCCAGTACTTC. It specifies CASSPTSGGGETQYF.

This chain uses TRBV19 with TRBJ2-1; D unresolved. This CDR3 has 11 amino acids. Trimming cost V 10 bases and J 4 bases, with 8 bases left between them. Germline V gives CDR1 LNHDA, CDR2 SQIVND (reference sequence). CDR3 region: CATKPYNEQFF. The CDR3 region has the DNA TGTGCCACCAAACCATACAATGAGCAGTTCTTC.

This chain connects TRBV28 to TRBJ1-4; 9 bases are a match to TRBD1. The V segment lost 5 bases and the J segment 7 bases; nucleotides outside the gene matches: 5. Germline CDR1 is MDHEN and CDR2 is SYDVKM. The CDR3 has 14 residues. In DNA form, the CDR3 reads TGTGCCAGCAGTGGACAGGGGTATCGTGAAAAACTGTTTTTT. Protein product: CASSGQGYREKLFF.